A selection of T cell receptor beta chains follows, all from one sample in a study of T cell responses to AZD1222 COVID-19 vaccine. Using immunoSEQ multiplex PCR, the repertoire was profiled, and TCRdb retains in-frame clones only, with some absent. The profile shows about 110,000 clones, roughly 86% of them singletons. Source: peripheral blood, taken on day 0 of AZD1222 vaccination. The receptors originated from an adult in good health. CDR3s include the opening cysteine and the closing phenylalanine or tryptophan. D genes are given only for firm matches. Clone size is stated in some rows and not others, as once, few, many or a class when expanded.

TRBD2 | TRBJ2-7 | TRBV6-5 | NA | TGTGCCAGCACCCTTAGCGGGGACACCTCCTACGAGCAGTACTTC | CASTLSGDTSYEQYF
NA | TRBJ2-2 | TRBV11-2 | NA | TGTGCCAGCAGCTTAGATCCAGGCTTCACCGGGGAGCTGTTTTTT | CASSLDPGFTGELFF
NA | TRBJ2-4 | TRBV24-1 | NA | TGTGCCACCCGGGGAGCGGAAAACATTCAGTACTTC | CATRGAENIQYF
NA | TRBJ2-5 | TRBV10-2 | once | TGCGCCAGCATCTTGAGGGGCGGGGAGACCCAGTACTTC | CASILRGGETQYF
NA | TRBJ2-7 | TRBV5-1 | once | TGCGCCAGCAGCTTGGGCGCAGGGTGGTTGGGTGAGCAGTACTTC | CASSLGAGWLGEQYF
NA | TRBJ2-1 | TRBV6-1 | NA | TGTGCCAGCAGCCGTGACAATGAGCAGTTCTTC | CASSRDNEQFF
NA | TRBJ2-7 | TRBV5-1 | NA | TGCGCCAGCAGCTTAGGGCCCGAGCAGTACTTC | CASSLGPEQYF
TRBD1 | TRBJ1-5 | TRBV27 | NA | TGTGCCAGCAGTCATATACAGGGGGCTCGTCAGCCCCAGCATTTT | CASSHIQGARQPQHF
NA | TRBJ1-3 | TRBV12-3/TRBV12-4 | NA | TGTGCCACCTTGGAGGCGAATGGAAACACCATATATTTT | CATLEANGNTIYF
NA | TRBJ2-7 | TRBV6-1 | NA | TGTGCCAGCAGTGAAGCGTGGGGGAATCGCTACGAGCAGTACTTC | CASSEAWGNRYEQYF
TRBD1 | TRBJ1-6 | TRBV5-1 | few | TGCGCCAGCAGCTTGTTAGGGTCCGGGACAGGGGCCTCACCCCTCCACTTT | CASSLLGSGTGASPLHF
NA | TRBJ2-7 | TRBV5-4 | NA | TGTGCCAGCAGCGAAGGGGTTTCGGTATACGAGCAGTACTTC | CASSEGVSVYEQYF
NA | TRBJ1-4 | TRBV25-1 | NA | TGTGCCAGCAGTGAATTGGGAGGGAATGAAAAACTGTTTTTT | CASSELGGNEKLFF
NA | TRBJ1-5 | TRBV5-1 | NA | TGCGCCAGCAGCTTGGGCCAAAATCAGCCCCAGCATTTT | CASSLGQNQPQHF
NA | TRBJ1-1 | TRBV12-3/TRBV12-4 | NA | TGTGCCAGCACCCGACAGGAGAACACTGAAGCTTTCTTT | CASTRQENTEAFF
NA | TRBJ2-1 | TRBV19 | NA | TGTGCCAGTAGTTGGAGGTACAATGAGCAGTTCTTC | CASSWRYNEQFF
TRBD2 | TRBJ2-3 | TRBV3-1/TRBV3-2 | few | TGTGCCAGCAGCCCCCGACTAGCGGGGGTGAGCACAGATACGCAGTATTTT | CASSPRLAGVSTDTQYF
NA | TRBJ1-1 | TRBV4-3 | NA | TGCGCCAGCAGCCTAAGCATCGGGGCCGGTGGTACTGAAGCTTTCTTT | CASSLSIGAGGTEAFF
NA | TRBJ1-2 | TRBV28 | once | TGTGCCAGCACCCAGTGGGTAGATGGCTACACCTTC | CASTQWVDGYTF
NA | TRBJ2-3 | TRBV27 | NA | TGTGCCAGCAGTTTGACTTGGGGGTCAGATACGCAGTATTTT | CASSLTWGSDTQYF
NA | TRBJ1-1 | TRBV5-5 | NA | TGTGCCAGCAGCTCGCTGGGGAACACTGAAGCTTTCTTT | CASSSLGNTEAFF
TRBD1 | TRBJ1-3 | TRBV6-5 | NA | TGTGCCAGTAGGGACAGCTCTGGAAACACCATATATTTT | CASRDSSGNTIYF
TRBD2 | TRBJ2-7 | TRBV4-1 | NA | TGCGCCAGCAGCCAAGTGGCGGGGGGCTACGAGCAGTACTTC | CASSQVAGGYEQYF
NA | TRBJ1-2 | TRBV7-2 | once | TGTGCCAGCAGCCCCCGGAAGGGGCTTCCCTACACCTTC | CASSPRKGLPYTF
TRBD2 | TRBJ2-7 | TRBV5-1 | NA | TGCGCCAGCAGGGCCGGGACTAGCTCCTACGAGCAGTACTTC | CASRAGTSSYEQYF
NA | TRBJ1-2 | TRBV11-2 | NA | TGTGCCAGCAGCCGTACTGGGGGGTCTAACTATGGCTACACCTTC | CASSRTGGSNYGYTF
TRBD1 | TRBJ2-5 | TRBV19 | NA | TGTGCCAGTAGAGAGGAGGCGACAGGGAAGGGAGAGACCCAGTACTTC | CASREEATGKGETQYF
NA | TRBJ2-1 | TRBV5-1 | NA | TGCGCCAGCAGCTTGTCGGGGCTCACTTACAATGAGCAGTTCTTC | CASSLSGLTYNEQFF
NA | TRBJ2-7 | TRBV5-1 | NA | TGCGCCAGCAGCTTGGAGCCCCGAGGCTCCTACGAGCAGTACTTC | CASSLEPRGSYEQYF
TRBD1 | TRBJ2-4 | TRBV5-5 | NA | TGTGCCAGCAGCCGACAGGGGGCGAGGGCCAAAAACATTCAGTACTTC | CASSRQGARAKNIQYF
NA | TRBJ2-2 | TRBV28 | NA | TGTGCCAGCAGCCCGGGACAGAACACCGGGGAGCTGTTTTTT | CASSPGQNTGELFF
TRBD1 | TRBJ1-2 | TRBV19 | NA | TGTGCCAGTAGTACACCGGGACAGAACTATGGCTACACCTTC | CASSTPGQNYGYTF
NA | TRBJ1-1 | TRBV3-1/TRBV3-2 | NA | TGTGCCAGCAGCCAAACGAACACTGAAGCTTTCTTT | CASSQTNTEAFF
TRBD1 | TRBJ1-1 | TRBV11-1 | NA | TGTGCCAGCAGCCGAGGGGACAGGGGGGACACTGAAGCTTTCTTT | CASSRGDRGDTEAFF
TRBD1 | TRBJ1-1 | TRBV24-1 | NA | TGTGCCACCAGTGGCGAGGGGGCAGGTAAAGCTTTCTTT | CATSGEGAGKAFF
NA | TRBJ1-1 | TRBV12-3/TRBV12-4 | NA | TGTGCCAGCAGTTTAGAGTACACTGAAGCTTTCTTT | CASSLEYTEAFF